What follows describes a single T cell receptor (beta chain). Antigen: not known. The treatment denotes: approximately 18 received Ad26.COV2.S at low or high dose, single or two shots; five or six received placebo; per-sample allocation not given. Sampling took place 63 days after the first vaccine or placebo injection. These data are taken from a study of Ad26.COV2.S vaccination and SARS-CoV-2 variants. Study-level background: Ad26.COV2.S, an intramuscular injection, was given once or twice 56 days apart.

Using immunoSEQ multiplex PCR, the repertoire was profiled, and TCRdb retains in-frame clones only, with some absent. Altogether approximately 300,000 clones are present, about 86% being singletons, with the ten largest covering 1.5% to 2%. Study-wide findings and caveats: In TCR breadth and depth analyses, total T cell responses may have been underestimated.

CDR3 length: 16 amino acids. From germline, CDR1 is MNHEY and CDR2 SVGAGI. The germline V and J ends were trimmed by 4 bases and 3 bases, with 16 bases remaining between them. J is TRBJ1-3 and V is TRBV6-5; D is possibly TRBD1 (5 bases). The receptor comes from a person aged 18-65 years who received the Ad26.COV2.S COVID-19 vaccine or a placebo. The sample here was peripheral blood, taken in a trial of Ad26.COV2.S vaccine versus placebo. The CDR3 sequence: CASSLGRGKVGNTIYF. The CDR3 nucleotides are TGTGCCAGCAGTTTGGGAAGGGGAAAGGTTGGAAACACCATATATTTT.